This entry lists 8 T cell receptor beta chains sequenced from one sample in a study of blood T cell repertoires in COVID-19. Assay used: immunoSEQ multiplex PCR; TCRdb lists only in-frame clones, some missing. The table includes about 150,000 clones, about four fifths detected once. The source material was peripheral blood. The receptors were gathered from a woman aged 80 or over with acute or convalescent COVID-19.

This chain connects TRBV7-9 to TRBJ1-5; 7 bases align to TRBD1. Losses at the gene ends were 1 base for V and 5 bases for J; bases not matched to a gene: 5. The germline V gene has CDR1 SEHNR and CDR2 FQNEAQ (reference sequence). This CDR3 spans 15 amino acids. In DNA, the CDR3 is TGTGCCAGCAGCTTAGAGGGGACAGCCGATCAGCCCCAGCATTTT. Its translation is CASSLEGTADQPQHF.

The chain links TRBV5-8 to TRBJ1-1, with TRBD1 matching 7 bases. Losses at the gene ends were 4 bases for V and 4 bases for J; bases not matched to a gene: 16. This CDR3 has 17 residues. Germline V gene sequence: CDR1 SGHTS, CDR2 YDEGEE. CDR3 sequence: CASSQHRQGSVSTEAFF. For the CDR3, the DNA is TGTGCCAGCAGCCAACACCGACAGGGATCGGTGTCCACTGAAGCTTTCTTT. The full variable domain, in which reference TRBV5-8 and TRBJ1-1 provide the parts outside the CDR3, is EAGVTQSPTHLIKTRGQQATLRCSPISGHTSVYWYQQALGLGLQFLLWYDEGEERNRGNFPPRFSGRQFPNYSSELNVNALELEDSALYLCASSQHRQGSVSTEAFFGQGTRLTVV.

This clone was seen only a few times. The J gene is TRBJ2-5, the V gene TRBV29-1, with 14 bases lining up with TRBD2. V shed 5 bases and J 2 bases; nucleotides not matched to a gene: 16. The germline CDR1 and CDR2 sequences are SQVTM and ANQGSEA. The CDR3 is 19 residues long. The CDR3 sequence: CSVLGGTGTSGRRQETQYF. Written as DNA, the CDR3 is TGCAGCGTTCTTGGGGGTACCGGGACTAGCGGGAGACGGCAAGAGACCCAGTACTTC.

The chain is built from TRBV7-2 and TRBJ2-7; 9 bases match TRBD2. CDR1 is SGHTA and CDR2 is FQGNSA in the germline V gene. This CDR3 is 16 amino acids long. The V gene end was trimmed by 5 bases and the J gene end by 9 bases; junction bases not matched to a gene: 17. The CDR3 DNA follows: TGTGCCAGCAGCCCCACCGGGACTAGCCCCATCCTTGGGCAGTACTTC. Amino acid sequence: CASSPTGTSPILGQYF.

CDR3 residues: CASSRRQGANTF. The CDR3 nucleotides read TGTGCCAGCAGCCGAAGACAGGGCGCGAACACCTTC. The rearrangement links TRBV7-2 to TRBJ1-2, with 7 bases that match TRBD1. Per germline, CDR1 SGHTA and CDR2 FQGNSA. CDR3 size: 12 residues. V trimming: 5 bases; J trimming: 12 bases; junction bases outside the gene matches: 9.

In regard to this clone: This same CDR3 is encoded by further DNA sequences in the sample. The CDR3 sequence: CASSQGRGSGNTIYF. The CDR3 region has the DNA TGTGCCAGCAGCCAAGGGCGGGGCTCTGGAAACACCATATATTTT. The gene calls are TRBV3-1 (or the pseudogene TRBV3-2) and TRBJ1-3, with no clear D. Germline CDR1 LGHDT, CDR2 YNNKEL (reference sequence). This CDR3 comprises 15 residues. The ends were cut back, 1 base at V and 0 bases at J, with 7 bases in the middle.

CDR3 residues: CASSIGQKSVMNTEAFF. The CDR3, as DNA: TGCGCCAGCAGCATAGGACAGAAGTCGGTAATGAACACTGAAGCTTTCTTT. V gene TRBV5-1 combines with J gene TRBJ1-1, with TRBD1 as a possible D gene (6 bases). CDR1 and CDR2 from the germline V gene are SGHRS and YFSETQ. There are 17 residues in the CDR3. With 4 bases removed from V and 0 bases from J, the gap between germline ends came to 19 bases.

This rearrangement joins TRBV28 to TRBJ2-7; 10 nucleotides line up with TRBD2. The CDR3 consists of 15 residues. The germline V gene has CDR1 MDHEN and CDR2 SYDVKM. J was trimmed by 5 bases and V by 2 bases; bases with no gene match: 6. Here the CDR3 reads CASSLTAGGRNEQYF. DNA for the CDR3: TGTGCCAGCAGTTTAACAGCGGGAGGGAGAAACGAGCAGTACTTC.